These 24 T cell receptor beta chains came from one sample sequenced in a study of blood T cell repertoires in COVID-19. Sequencing was performed with immunoSEQ multiplex PCR; in TCRdb, only in-frame clones are kept and a portion is missing. This sample has roughly 230,000 clones, with approximately 85% found just once. Sequencing used PBMCs or T cells enriched from blood (not recorded which). The receptor source for this set is a woman aged 45-65 years who had been exposed to COVID-19.

The chain carries TRBV5-6 and TRBJ1-1, with D hard to call. Trimming cost V 1 base and J 2 bases, with 9 bases left between them. From germline, CDR1 is SGHDT and CDR2 YYEEEE. The CDR3 is made up of 14 amino acids. The CDR3 coding sequence is TGTGCCAGCAGCTTGTTCAACAGCAACACTGAAGCTTTCTTT. It encodes CASSLFNSNTEAFF.

Only one count was recorded for this clone. V and J are TRBV11-2 and TRBJ1-2, with 10 positions matching TRBD1. Germline lookup yields CDR1 SGHAT and CDR2 FQNNGV. CDR3 length equals 14 residues. Trimming cost V 5 bases and J 4 bases; bases outside gene matches: 4. The chain's CDR3 is CASSGDRGSYGYTF. The CDR3 nucleotides are TGTGCCAGCAGCGGGGACAGGGGTTCCTATGGCTACACCTTC. Full variable domain (outside the CDR3, taken from reference TRBV11-2 and TRBJ1-2): EAGVAQSPRYKIIEKRQSVAFWCNPISGHATLYWYQQILGQGPKLLIQFQNNGVVDDSQLPKDRFSAERLKGVDSTLKIQPAKLEDSAVYLCASSGDRGSYGYTFGSGTRLTVV.

The V call is TRBV7-2, the J call TRBJ2-3, with 7 bases that match TRBD1. The CDR3 runs to 14 residues. V shed 1 base and J 3 bases; nucleotides not matched to a gene: 1. In germline, CDR1 is SGHTA, CDR2 FQGNSA. CDR3 sequence (DNA): TGTGCCAGCAGCTTAGACAGGGGTACAGATACGCAGTATTTT. Its protein is CASSLDRGTDTQYF. The full variable domain, completed using reference TRBV7-2 and TRBJ2-3, is GAGVSQSPSNKVTEKGKDVELRCDPISGHTALYWYRQSLGQGLEFLIYFQGNSAPDKSGLPSDRFSAERTGGSVSTLTIQRTQQEDSAVYLCASSLDRGTDTQYFGPGTRLTVL.

The chain links TRBV4-1 to TRBJ1-1; possibly TRBD1 for D (5 bases). Germline CDR1 MGHRA, CDR2 YSYEKL. V lost 5 bases to trimming and J lost 4 bases, with 17 bases between them. This CDR3 has 15 amino acids. CDR3 residues: CASSLTGGGSTEAFF. In DNA form, the CDR3 reads TGCGCCAGCAGCTTAACAGGTGGGGGGAGCACTGAAGCTTTCTTT.

With regard to this clone: The identical CDR3 is also encoded by other nucleotide sequences in the sample. The chain uses TRBV6-5 and TRBJ2-3; D is uncertain. CDR1 MNHEY and CDR2 SVGAGI come from the germline V gene. Trimming took off 6 bases at V and 2 bases at J, with 6 bases between the two ends. The CDR3 length is 12 residues. The CDR3 bases are TGTGCCAGCAGCCGAGACACAGATACGCAGTATTTT. Protein product: CASSRDTDTQYF.

This chain links TRBV28 with TRBJ2-7; D might be TRBD1 (6 bases). This CDR3 region has 13 residues. Germline V gene sequence: CDR1 MDHEN, CDR2 SYDVKM. Trimming left V 8 bases short and J 0 bases short, with 11 bases between. In DNA form, the CDR3 reads TGTGCCAGCCAGGGGACAAGCTCCTACGAGCAGTACTTC. Residues: CASQGTSSYEQYF.

The sample holds many counts of this clone. CDR3 loop: CASSPLPGDGNYGYTF. The CDR3 nucleotides are TGTGCCAGTAGTCCCCTGCCAGGGGATGGTAACTATGGCTACACCTTC. The chain links TRBV19 to TRBJ1-2; possibly TRBD1 for D (6 bases). The CDR3 length is 16 residues. Deletions cut 5 bases from V and 1 base from J, with 17 bases between. CDR1 is LNHDA, CDR2 SQIVND, per germline (reference sequence).

The table lists this clone with a count of one. This chain joins TRBV9 and TRBJ2-3; 8 bases line up with TRBD2. Germline CDR1 SGDLS, CDR2 YYNGEE. This CDR3 is 15 amino acids long. V shed 6 bases and J 0 bases; nucleotides not matched to a gene: 6. This CDR3 reads CASTAGGSSTDTQYF. CDR3 coding DNA: TGTGCCAGCACCGCGGGGGGCTCTAGCACAGATACGCAGTATTTT. The variable domain in full, completed from reference TRBV9 and TRBJ2-3, reads DSGVTQTPKHLITATGQRVTLRCSPRSGDLSVYWYQQSLDQGLQFLIQYYNGEERAKGNILERFSAQQFPDLHSELNLSSLELGDSALYFCASTAGGSSTDTQYFGPGTRLTVL.

The CDR3 DNA follows: TGTGCCAGCACCGATACGCGGGGGGCCTCTGGAAACACCATATATTTT. Protein sequence: CASTDTRGASGNTIYF. This chain uses TRBV28 with TRBJ1-3, with a possible D match to TRBD1 (6 bases). This CDR3 comprises 16 residues. V was clipped by 7 bases and J by 0 bases, with 16 bases between them. Germline V gives CDR1 MDHEN, CDR2 SYDVKM.

The V call is TRBV2, the J call TRBJ2-1, with D possibly being TRBD2 (6 bases). The V end lost 4 bases, the J end lost 6 bases, and 10 bases lay between the germline ends. Germline CDR1 and CDR2: SNHLY and FYNNEI. The CDR3 covers 13 residues. The CDR3 protein is CASSAGGTNEQFF. CDR3 DNA: TGTGCCAGCAGTGCCGGAGGGACCAATGAGCAGTTCTTC.

This clone was seen a handful of times. The V call is TRBV14, the J call TRBJ1-2; D gene ambiguous. The germline V and J ends were trimmed by 6 bases and 4 bases, with 15 bases remaining between them. Per germline, CDR1 SGHDN and CDR2 FVKESK. This CDR3 has 14 residues. Here the CDR3 reads CASSPPGILYGYTF. The DNA for the CDR3 is TGTGCCAGCAGTCCTCCGGGGATCCTCTATGGCTACACCTTC. Filled out from reference TRBV14 and TRBJ1-2, the complete variable domain reads EAGVTQFPSHSVIEKGQTVTLRCDPISGHDNLYWYRRVMGKEIKFLLHFVKESKQDESGMPNNRFLAERTGGTYSTLKVQPAELEDSGVYFCASSPPGILYGYTFGSGTRLTVV.

A few counts support this clone. V usage is TRBV5-1 and J usage is TRBJ2-7, with a weak D call TRBD1 (5 bases). The CDR3 spans 14 residues. V was shortened by 2 bases and J by 1 base, with 10 bases between the two germline ends. CDR1 and CDR2 (germline): SGHRS, YFSETQ. The CDR3 protein is CASSFLGASYEQYF. Written as DNA, the CDR3 is TGCGCCAGCAGCTTTCTAGGGGCTTCCTACGAGCAGTACTTC.

The V and J genes are TRBV2 and TRBJ1-2; TRBD1 matches at 7 bases. Germline V gene data show CDR1 as SNHLY and CDR2 as FYNNEI. The CDR3 consists of 14 residues. V trimming: 7 bases; J trimming: 8 bases; junction bases outside the gene matches: 13. For the CDR3, the DNA is TGTGCCAGCAAGTTAAGGGGGCTGGAGGAAGGCTACACCTTC. Amino acids: CASKLRGLEEGYTF.

This chain links TRBV29-1 with TRBJ1-1; D may be TRBD1 (5 bases). V shed 7 bases and J shed 0 bases, with 12 bases lying between them. Germline CDR1 is SQVTM and CDR2 is ANQGSEA. The CDR3 length is 13 residues. The CDR3 nucleotides read TGCAGCGGATACCAGGGCATGAACACTGAAGCTTTCTTT. Amino acids: CSGYQGMNTEAFF.

The chain is built from TRBV6-5 and TRBJ2-1; 7 nucleotides align to TRBD1. Germline lookup yields CDR1 MNHEY and CDR2 SVGAGI. This CDR3 has 14 residues. The V segment lost 8 bases and the J segment 1 base; nucleotides outside the gene matches: 5. Here the CDR3 reads CASRQGPSYNEQFF. In DNA form, the CDR3 reads TGTGCCAGCCGACAGGGCCCGTCCTACAATGAGCAGTTCTTC.

CDR3 residues: CAAKGGGRDEKLFF. The CDR3, as DNA: TGTGCCGCCAAAGGGGGTGGACGTGACGAAAAACTGTTTTTT. The gene calls are TRBV5-4 and TRBJ1-4; TRBD1 might be the D (6 bases). V was shortened by 10 bases and J by 8 bases, with 21 bases between the two germline ends. The CDR3 is 14 amino acids. CDR1 is SGHNT, CDR2 YYREEE, per germline (reference sequence).

The genes are TRBV5-4 and TRBJ1-2; possible D gene TRBD1, 6 bases. This CDR3 is 15 amino acids long. CDR1 SGHNT and CDR2 YYREEE come from the germline V gene (reference sequence). Trimming removed 4 bases from V and 4 bases from J, with 17 bases in between. The CDR3 sequence is CASSPQGIGPYGYTF. For the CDR3, the DNA is TGTGCCAGCAGCCCCCAGGGGATAGGACCCTATGGCTACACCTTC. Full variable domain (outside the CDR3, taken from reference TRBV5-4 and TRBJ1-2): ETGVTQSPTHLIKTRGQQVTLRCSSQSGHNTVSWYQQALGQGPQFIFQYYREEENGRGNFPPRFSGLQFPNYSSELNVNALELDDSALYLCASSPQGIGPYGYTFGSGTRLTVV.

The chain is built from TRBV28 and TRBJ2-7; D is uncertain. V was trimmed by 4 bases and J by 0 bases, leaving 16 bases between them. There are 16 residues in the CDR3. The V gene's germline CDR1 is MDHEN and CDR2 SYDVKM. The CDR3: CASSSPSERSSYEQYF. CDR3 bases: TGTGCCAGCAGTTCCCCCTCCGAGCGAAGCTCCTACGAGCAGTACTTC.

J is TRBJ1-5 and V is TRBV7-8; D unclear. The CDR3 loop spans 16 amino acids. In germline, CDR1 is SGHVS, CDR2 FQNEAQ. Trimming cost V 0 bases and J 3 bases, with 12 bases left between them. CDR3 amino acids: CASSLAVTVNNQPQHF. The CDR3 DNA reads TGTGCCAGCAGCTTAGCTGTTACGGTAAACAATCAGCCCCAGCATTTT.

The rearrangement joins TRBV11-3 to TRBJ2-7, with TRBD2 matching 15 bases. Germline assignment: CDR1 SGHNT and CDR2 YENEEA. V trimming: 5 bases; J trimming: 1 base; junction bases outside the gene matches: 9. CDR3 size: 18 residues. DNA of the CDR3: TGTGCCAGCAGCCCCGAGGGGGGACTAGCGGGGGGATCCTACGAGCAGTACTTC. Translating gives CASSPEGGLAGGSYEQYF.

The CDR3 region is CASSPFRQGFQETQYF. The CDR3 nucleotides read TGTGCCAGTAGTCCCTTCCGACAGGGGTTCCAAGAGACCCAGTACTTC. The chain carries TRBV19 and TRBJ2-5; 8 nucleotides match TRBD1. The CDR3 has 16 amino acids. The V gene end was trimmed by 5 bases and the J gene end by 1 base; junction bases not matched to a gene: 9. Germline assignment: CDR1 LNHDA and CDR2 SQIVND (reference sequence).

J is TRBJ2-5 and V is TRBV5-5; no clear D. Germline CDR1 SGHKS, CDR2 YYEKEE (reference sequence). V was shortened by 0 bases and J by 1 base, with 7 bases between the two germline ends. CDR3 length: 14 residues. The CDR3 DNA sequence: TGTGCCAGCAGCTTGGAGACACCCCAAGAGACCCAGTACTTC. This translates into CASSLETPQETQYF.

DNA of the CDR3: TGTGCCAGCAGCTTGTCTCCGCTTGAAGGACTAACCCTCAACACCGGGGAGCTGTTTTTT. Residues: CASSLSPLEGLTLNTGELFF. The chain combines TRBV5-4 with TRBJ2-2, with a possible D match to TRBD2 (6 bases). V lost 1 base, J lost 2 bases, and 24 bases lay in between. CDR3 length: 20 amino acids. Germline V gene data show CDR1 as SGHNT and CDR2 as YYREEE (reference sequence).

The gene calls are TRBV5-1 and TRBJ2-2; a weak D match, TRBD2 (5 bases). Germline-derived CDR1 and CDR2 are SGHRS and YFSETQ. The CDR3 consists of 16 residues. Between the trimmed V and J ends, which lost 0 bases and 4 bases, there was a span of 13 bases. CDR3 bases: TGCGCCAGCAGCTTGGCCCCCGGGATTACCACCGGGGAGCTGTTTTTT. It encodes CASSLAPGITTGELFF. The full variable domain, its missing parts supplied by reference TRBV5-1 and TRBJ2-2, is KAGVTQTPRYLIKTRGQQVTLSCSPISGHRSVSWYQQTPGQGLQFLFEYFSETQRNKGNFPGRFSGRQFSNSRSEMNVSTLELGDSALYLCASSLAPGITTGELFFGEGSRLTVL.